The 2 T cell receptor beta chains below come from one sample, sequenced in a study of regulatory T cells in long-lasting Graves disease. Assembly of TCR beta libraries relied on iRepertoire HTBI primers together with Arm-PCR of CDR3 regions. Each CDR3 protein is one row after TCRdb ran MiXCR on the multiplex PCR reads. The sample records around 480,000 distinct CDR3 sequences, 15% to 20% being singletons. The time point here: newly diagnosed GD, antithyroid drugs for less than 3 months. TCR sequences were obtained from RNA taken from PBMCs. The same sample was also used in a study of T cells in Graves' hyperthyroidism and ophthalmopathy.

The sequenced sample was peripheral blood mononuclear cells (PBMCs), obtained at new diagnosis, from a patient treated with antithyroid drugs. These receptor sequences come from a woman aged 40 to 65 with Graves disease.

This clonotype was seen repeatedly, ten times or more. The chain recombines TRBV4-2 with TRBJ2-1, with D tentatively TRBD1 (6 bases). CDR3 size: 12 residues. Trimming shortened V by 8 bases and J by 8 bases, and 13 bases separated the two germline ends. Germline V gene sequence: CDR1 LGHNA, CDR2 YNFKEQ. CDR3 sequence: CASRDIGDEQFF. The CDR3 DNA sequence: TGTGCCAGCCGGGACATCGGTGATGAGCAGTTCTTC.

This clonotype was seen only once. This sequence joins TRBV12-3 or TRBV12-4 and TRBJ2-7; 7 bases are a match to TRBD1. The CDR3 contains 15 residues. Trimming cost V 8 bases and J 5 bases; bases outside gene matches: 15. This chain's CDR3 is CASSRTGRSGHEQYF. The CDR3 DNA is TGTGCCAGCTCTAGGACAGGCCGTTCGGGGCACGAGCAGTACTTC.